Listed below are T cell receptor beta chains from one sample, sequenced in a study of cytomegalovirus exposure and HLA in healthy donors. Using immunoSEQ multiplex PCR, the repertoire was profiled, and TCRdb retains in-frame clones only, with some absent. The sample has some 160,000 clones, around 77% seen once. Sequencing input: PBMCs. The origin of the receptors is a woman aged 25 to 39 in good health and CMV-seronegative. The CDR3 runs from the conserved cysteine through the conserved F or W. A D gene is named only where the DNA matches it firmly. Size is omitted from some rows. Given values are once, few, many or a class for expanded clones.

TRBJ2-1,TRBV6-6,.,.,TGTGCCAGCCGGGACAATGAGCAGTTCTTC,CASRDNEQFF
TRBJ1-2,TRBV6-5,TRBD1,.,TGTGCCAGCAGTTACTTCCTGACAGGGGGCAATGGTGGCTACACCTTC,CASSYFLTGGNGGYTF
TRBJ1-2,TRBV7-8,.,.,TGTGCCAGCAGCCACACCTTTGATAACTATGGCTACACCTTC,CASSHTFDNYGYTF
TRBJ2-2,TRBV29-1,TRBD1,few,TGCAGCGTTGAGCCAGGGGGCTCCGGGGAGCTGTTTTTT,CSVEPGGSGELFF
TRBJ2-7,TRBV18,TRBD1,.,TGTGCCAGCTCAGCTCGACAGGGCCGGAACTACGAGCAGTACTTC,CASSARQGRNYEQYF
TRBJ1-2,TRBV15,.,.,TGTGCCACCAGCAGAGAAGGGGCCCCTATCTATGGCTACACCTTC,CATSREGAPIYGYTF
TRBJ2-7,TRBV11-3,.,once,TGTGCCAGCAGCTCCCGACGGGGGAGCAATTACGAGCAGTACTTC,CASSSRRGSNYEQYF
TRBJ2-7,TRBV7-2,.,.,TGTGCCAGCAGCTTAGCGCCTGATCTGCTAGCGCCCCTCTCCTACGAGCAGTACTTC,CASSLAPDLLAPLSYEQYF
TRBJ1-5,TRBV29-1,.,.,TGCAGCGCCGCTTATCAGGGCAGCAATCAGCCCCAGCATTTT,CSAAYQGSNQPQHF
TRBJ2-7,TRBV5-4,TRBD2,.,TGTGCCAGCAGCGCCTTAGCGGGAGTTGTGGACGAGCAGTACTTC,CASSALAGVVDEQYF
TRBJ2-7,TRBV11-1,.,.,TGTGCCAGCAGCTTCACTCCAGCTGGGGCAGTGGGCCTCGAGCAGTACTTC,CASSFTPAGAVGLEQYF
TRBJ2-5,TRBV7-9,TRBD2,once,TGTGCCAGCAGTCCACAAACCGGGACTAACCTAGAGACCCAGTACTTC,CASSPQTGTNLETQYF
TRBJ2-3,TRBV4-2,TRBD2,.,TGTGCCAGCAGCCCCCCGAGAGCGGGAACAGATACGCAGTATTTT,CASSPPRAGTDTQYF
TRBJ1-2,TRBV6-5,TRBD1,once,TGTGCCAGCAGTTACCATCAGAGACAGGGGTCCTATGGCTACACCTTC,CASSYHQRQGSYGYTF
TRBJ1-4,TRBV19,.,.,TGTGCCAGTAGTATAGTTTCCGGAGCTAATGAAAAACTGTTTTTT,CASSIVSGANEKLFF
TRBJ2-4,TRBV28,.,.,TGTGCCAGCAGCGAGTTGGGCACTCTGGAAAACATTCAGTACTTC,CASSELGTLENIQYF
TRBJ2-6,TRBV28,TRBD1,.,TGTGCCAGCAGAGAAAGGGGACAGGCCTCTGGGGCCAACGTCCTGACTTTC,CASRERGQASGANVLTF
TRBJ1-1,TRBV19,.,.,TGTGCCAGTTATCTCAGGCCGAACACTGAAGCTTTCTTT,CASYLRPNTEAFF
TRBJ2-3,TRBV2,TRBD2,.,TGTGCCAGCAGTGTTCTAGCGGGAGGGGTAGATACGCAGTATTTT,CASSVLAGGVDTQYF
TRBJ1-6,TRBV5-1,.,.,TGCGCCAGCAGCTTCCAGGGTTATAGGGCACCCCTCCACTTT,CASSFQGYRAPLHF
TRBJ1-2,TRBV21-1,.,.,TGTGCCAGCAGCAAAGTCTACAGGGTAAGGTATGGCTACACCTTC,CASSKVYRVRYGYTF
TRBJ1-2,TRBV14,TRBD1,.,TGTGCCAGCAGCCCGGGACAGGGTGGGAGCTACACCTTC,CASSPGQGGSYTF
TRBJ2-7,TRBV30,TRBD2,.,TGTGCCTGGAATAGGGACTATCCCTACGAGCAGTACTTC,CAWNRDYPYEQYF
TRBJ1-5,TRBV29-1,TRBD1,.,TGCAGCGTTCTTATCGCCGGGACAGGGAATCAGCCCCAGCATTTT,CSVLIAGTGNQPQHF
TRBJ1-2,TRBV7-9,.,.,TGTGCCAGCAGCTTAGAGGACACCGGTGGCTATGGCTACACCTTC,CASSLEDTGGYGYTF
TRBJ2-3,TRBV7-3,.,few,TGTGCCAGCAGCTTAGTCCCGGATCCGTTTGGGCGCCGCACAGATACGCAGTATTTT,CASSLVPDPFGRRTDTQYF
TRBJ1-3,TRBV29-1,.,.,TGCAGCGTTGATTTCCACGGGGAGGGACTAGCTGGAAACACCATATATTTT,CSVDFHGEGLAGNTIYF
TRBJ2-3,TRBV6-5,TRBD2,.,TGTGCCAGTTCTAGCGGGGTCGGTACAGATACGCAGTATTTT,CASSSGVGTDTQYF
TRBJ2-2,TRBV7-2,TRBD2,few,TGTGCCAGCAGCTTAGCGGGCGGGAGTGGAACCGGGGAGCTGTTTTTT,CASSLAGGSGTGELFF
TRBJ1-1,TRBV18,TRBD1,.,TGTGCCAGCTCACTACATTTAGGGACAGCGAACACTGAAGCTTTCTTT,CASSLHLGTANTEAFF
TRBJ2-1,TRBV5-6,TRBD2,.,TGTGCCAGCAGCTTGGGGACTAGAATAGACAATGAGCAGTTCTTC,CASSLGTRIDNEQFF
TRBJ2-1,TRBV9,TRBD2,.,TGTGCCAGCAGCGTAGGTTTAGCGGGAGGCGGGTATGAGCAGTTCTTC,CASSVGLAGGGYEQFF
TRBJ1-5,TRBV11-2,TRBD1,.,TGTGCCAGCAGCCTTGGGACAGGGGATCAGCCCCAGCATTTT,CASSLGTGDQPQHF
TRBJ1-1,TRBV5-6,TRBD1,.,TGTGCCAGCAGCTCCCTTGACAGGGCTAACACTGAAGCTTTCTTT,CASSSLDRANTEAFF
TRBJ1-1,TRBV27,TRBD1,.,TGTGCCAGCAGGCCCGGCAGGGGGGTTACTGAAGCTTTCTTT,CASRPGRGVTEAFF
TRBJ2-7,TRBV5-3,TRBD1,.,TGTGCCAGAAGCTTAAGCCGGGACAGGTTCTACGAGCAGTACTTC,CARSLSRDRFYEQYF
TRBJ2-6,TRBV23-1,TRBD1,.,TGCGCCAGCAGTCAAGCAGGACAGGGGCACTCTGGGGCCAACGTCCTGACTTTC,CASSQAGQGHSGANVLTF
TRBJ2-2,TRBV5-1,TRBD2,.,TGCGCCAGCAGCTTGACTAGCGGGACCCCCGGGGAGCTGTTTTTT,CASSLTSGTPGELFF
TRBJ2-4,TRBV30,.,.,TGTGCCTGGATAGTTGGAAACATTCAGTACTTC,CAWIVGNIQYF
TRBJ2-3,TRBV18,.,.,TGTGCCAGCTCACCATCGGATACGCAGTATTTT,CASSPSDTQYF
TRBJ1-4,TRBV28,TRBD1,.,TGTGCCAGCAGTTTTTTGGCCCGGCGGACAGGACCAATGAGGACTAATGAAAAACTGTTTTTT,CASSFLARRTGPMRTNEKLFF
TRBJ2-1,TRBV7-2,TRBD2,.,TGTGCCGTCGCGGGAGGGCCCTTCAATGAGCAGTTCTTC,CAVAGGPFNEQFF
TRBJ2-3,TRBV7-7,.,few,TGTGCCAGCAGCTTACGGGAGAACACAGATACGCAGTATTTT,CASSLRENTDTQYF
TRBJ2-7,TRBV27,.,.,TGTGCCAGCAGTTTCAGGGGCCGAGCCTACGAGCAGTACTTC,CASSFRGRAYEQYF
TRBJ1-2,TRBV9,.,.,TGTGCCAGCAGCGTAGGCGCTAACTATGGCTACACCTTC,CASSVGANYGYTF
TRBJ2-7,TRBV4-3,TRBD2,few,TGCGCCAGCAGCCAATTTGGGGGACTAGCGGGAAGTTACGAGCAGTACTTC,CASSQFGGLAGSYEQYF
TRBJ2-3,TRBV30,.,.,TGTGCCTGGAGTGAGGGGACACTATCCACAGATACGCAGTATTTT,CAWSEGTLSTDTQYF
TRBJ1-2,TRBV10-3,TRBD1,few,TGTGCCATCAGTGAGGGGGACAGGGGCGTCGCTAACTATGGCTACACCTTC,CAISEGDRGVANYGYTF
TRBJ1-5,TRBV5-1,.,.,TGCGCCAGCGCATGGACAGTTAATCAGCCCCAGCATTTT,CASAWTVNQPQHF
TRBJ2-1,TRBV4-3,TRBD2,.,TGCGCCAGCAGCCCCGCGGGTACGGGACTAGCCCTCTACCATGAGCAGTTCTTC,CASSPAGTGLALYHEQFF
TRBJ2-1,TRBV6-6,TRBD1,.,TGTGCCAGCGGACAGGGGGCGTACAATGAGCAGTTCTTC,CASGQGAYNEQFF
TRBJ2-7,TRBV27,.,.,TGTGCCAGCAGCAAAGACAGAGCCTACGAGCAGTACTTC,CASSKDRAYEQYF